This T cell receptor (beta chain) appears in the sequencing data of a study of blood T cell repertoires in COVID-19. Original processing notes: Using reference gene primer amplification, nucleated cell counts were estimated. TCRdb keeps only in-frame clones here, not all; method: immunoSEQ multiplex PCR. The DNA was the basis for D and trimming; V, J and clone size are from that table. The sample carries some 490,000 clones, 70% to 90% recorded once. This CDR3 is 16 amino acids long. Germline CDR1 SGHRS, CDR2 YFSETQ. The V end lost 7 bases, the J end lost 4 bases, and 23 bases lay between the germline ends.

This TCR was recovered from a human donor in a cohort sampled during active COVID-19. Sequencing was done on a sample of peripheral blood. The chain carries TRBV5-1 and TRBJ1-2, with D unresolved. In DNA, the CDR3 is TGCGCCAGCTCGGAGGGAGGTCTATCCTCATTCTATGGCTACACCTTC. Protein sequence: CASSEGGLSSFYGYTF.